The 11 T cell receptor beta chains presented below share a single source sample, sequenced in a study of blood T cell repertoires in COVID-19. Sequencing used immunoSEQ multiplex PCR; TCRdb keeps in-frame clones, though not all of them. The sample has approximately 80,000 clones, roughly 77% seen once. The sequencing sample was made of peripheral blood. These receptors came from a man aged 45-60 years with active or convalescent COVID-19.

The sample holds a few counts of this clone. The V gene is TRBV7-9, the J gene TRBJ1-2; weak D call: TRBD1 (6 bases). From germline, CDR1 is SEHNR and CDR2 FQNEAQ (reference sequence). The CDR3 has 12 amino acids. V gave up 5 bases and J gave up 8 bases, with 12 bases separating them. The DNA of the CDR3 is TGTGCCAGCAGCCCAACAGGGATAGGCTACACCTTC. Protein product: CASSPTGIGYTF.

This clone appeared many times. The chain combines TRBV6-5 with TRBJ2-7; the D gene is possibly TRBD1 (6 bases). The CDR3 extends over 13 amino acids. Germline V gene data show CDR1 as MNHEY and CDR2 as SVGAGI. The V end lost 2 bases, the J end lost 1 base, and 6 bases lay between the germline ends. The CDR3 reads CASSYGQSYEQYF. The CDR3 DNA reads TGTGCCAGCAGTTACGGACAGTCCTACGAGCAGTACTTC.

CDR3 region: CASSQDWREMNTEAFF. DNA for the CDR3: TGCGCCAGCAGCCAAGATTGGCGGGAAATGAACACTGAAGCTTTCTTT. The V call is TRBV4-3, the J call TRBJ1-1; no reliable D call. The V end lost 0 bases, the J end lost 0 bases, and 11 bases lay between the germline ends. The CDR3 loop spans 16 amino acids. Germline assignment: CDR1 LGHNA and CDR2 YSLEER.

The chain couples TRBV21-1 to TRBJ1-6; the tabulated D call, TRBD1, remains unverified against the DNA. TRBV21-1 counts as a pseudogene. There are 21 residues in the CDR3. The CDR3 here is CASSVTGGLLTLSSYNSPLHF. CDR3 in DNA: TGTGCCAGCAGCGTCACAGGGGGCTTGCTAACTCTAAGCTCCTATAATTCACCCCTCCACTTT.

This chain joins TRBV6-4 and TRBJ2-2, with 7 bases identical to TRBD1. The CDR3 totals 16 residues. Germline CDR1 MRHNA, CDR2 SNTAGT. Unmatched junction bases numbered 7, after V lost 6 bases and J lost 0 bases. The CDR3 here is CASSPAGTANTGELFF. The CDR3 DNA reads TGTGCCAGCAGCCCTGCCGGGACAGCGAACACCGGGGAGCTGTTTTTT.

The DNA of the CDR3 is TGTGCCAGCAGCGGCGGGGGGATGGGTGGCTACACCTTC. Protein sequence: CASSGGGMGGYTF. The rearrangement joins TRBV6-5 to TRBJ1-2; TRBD1 is a possible D gene (5 bases). Germline values: CDR1 MNHEY, CDR2 SVGAGI. Trimming stripped 6 bases from V and 7 bases from J, with 15 bases between. The CDR3 is made up of 13 amino acids.

This chain uses TRBV4-3 with TRBJ1-3; D might be TRBD1 (6 bases). This CDR3 region has 13 residues. Germline values: CDR1 LGHNA, CDR2 YSLEER. V was cut by 1 base and J by 13 bases, with 14 bases left in between. CDR3 sequence (DNA): TGCGCCAGCAGCCAAGCTACGACAGGTTCAATATATTTT. Residues: CASSQATTGSIYF.

The chain uses TRBV27 and TRBJ2-2, with no clear D. This CDR3 is 16 amino acids long. Germline lookup yields CDR1 MNHEY and CDR2 SMNVEV (reference sequence). Trimming removed 0 bases at V and 2 bases at J, with 10 bases between. The CDR3 DNA is TGTGCCAGCAGTTTATCGTCGCGCGGAAACACCGGGGAGCTGTTTTTT. This codes for CASSLSSRGNTGELFF.

This rearrangement joins TRBV5-6 to TRBJ2-1, with 8 positions matching TRBD2. Germline CDR1 reads SGHDT; CDR2 reads YYEEEE. This CDR3 has 15 residues. J gave up 9 bases and V 0 bases, and 8 bases lay outside the gene matches. CDR3 in DNA: TGTGCCAGCAGCTTGGCCGGTAGCGGGGTCGGTGAGCAGTTCTTC. This gives the protein CASSLAGSGVGEQFF. Variable domain in full (rest from reference TRBV5-6 and TRBJ2-1): DAGVTQSPTHLIKTRGQQVTLRCSPKSGHDTVSWYQQALGQGPQFIFQYYEEEERQRGNFPDRFSGHQFPNYSSELNVNALLLGDSALYLCASSLAGSGVGEQFFGPGTRLTVL.

This clone was observed once. This chain uses TRBV28 with TRBJ1-1; a weak D match, TRBD1 (6 bases). The CDR3 consists of 14 residues. Trimming took 5 bases from V and 5 from J, leaving 15 bases between them. Germline-derived CDR1 and CDR2 are MDHEN and SYDVKM. The CDR3 nucleotides are TGTGCCAGCAGTGTTACAGGGTTGGGTACTGAAGCTTTCTTT. Its protein product is CASSVTGLGTEAFF. The whole variable domain, filled in from reference TRBV28 and TRBJ1-1, reads DVKVTQSSRYLVKRTGEKVFLECVQDMDHENMFWYRQDPGLGLRLIYFSYDVKMKEKGDIPEGYSVSREKKERFSLILESASTNQTSMYLCASSVTGLGTEAFFGQGTRLTVV.

The V and J genes are TRBV10-2 and TRBJ1-5, with 9 bases aligning to TRBD1. The CDR3 is 13 amino acids. Losses at the gene ends were 7 bases for V and 6 bases for J; bases not matched to a gene: 4. Germline V lookup: CDR1 WSHSY, CDR2 SAAADI. The CDR3, as DNA: TGCGCCAGCAAGGGACAGGGAACTCAGCCCCAGCATTTT. The encoded protein is CASKGQGTQPQHF.